What follows describes a single TCR beta chain. Trimming took 1 base from V and 8 from J, leaving 8 bases between them. The germline CDR1 and CDR2 sequences are PRHDT and FYEKMQ (reference sequence). This CDR3 region has 12 residues. The sample belongs to a study of T cell changes during pregnancy in multiple sclerosis. Assay: immunoSEQ multiplex PCR; the TCRdb copy retains only in-frame clones and omits some. Of more than 25,000 clones in the sample, 89% were seen once. The origin of this receptor is a female donor with multiple sclerosis, enrolled in a pregnancy study. The V gene is TRBV13, the J gene TRBJ1-1; D remains unclear. The sample was CD8+ T cells from peripheral blood mononuclear cells, taken in the third trimester of pregnancy. CDR3 nucleotides: TGTGCCAGCAGCTTAGTCCAGGCGGAAGCTTTCTTT. It encodes CASSLVQAEAFF.